The present T cell receptor beta chain was sequenced within a study of shared clonotypes between healthy human individuals. The junction had 6 bases not matched to a gene; V was cut back by 4 bases and J by 0 bases. Germline assignment: CDR1 SGHDT and CDR2 YYEEEE. CDR3 length: 16 residues. The assay was carried out at the deep level. This table comes from immunoSEQ multiplex PCR, and its TCRdb copy is limited to in-frame clones, with some not included. Of some 1,100,000 clones listed, around three quarters were seen once; the top ten hold approximately 0.56%. Only one count was recorded for this clone. From CD4+ cells came CD45RA+ naive and CD45RA-negative memory subsets.

The J gene is TRBJ2-2, the V gene TRBV5-6; 7 nucleotides match TRBD2. The receptor was derived from a young man in good health. Some clones in this sample may be carry-over from other donors' samples. Source material: memory CD4+ T cells from PBMCs. Subset defined: CD45RA-negative fraction. CDR3 DNA sequence: TGTGCCAGCAGCGTTTGGGAGGGAACGAACACCGGGGAGCTGTTTTTT. As protein: CASSVWEGTNTGELFF.